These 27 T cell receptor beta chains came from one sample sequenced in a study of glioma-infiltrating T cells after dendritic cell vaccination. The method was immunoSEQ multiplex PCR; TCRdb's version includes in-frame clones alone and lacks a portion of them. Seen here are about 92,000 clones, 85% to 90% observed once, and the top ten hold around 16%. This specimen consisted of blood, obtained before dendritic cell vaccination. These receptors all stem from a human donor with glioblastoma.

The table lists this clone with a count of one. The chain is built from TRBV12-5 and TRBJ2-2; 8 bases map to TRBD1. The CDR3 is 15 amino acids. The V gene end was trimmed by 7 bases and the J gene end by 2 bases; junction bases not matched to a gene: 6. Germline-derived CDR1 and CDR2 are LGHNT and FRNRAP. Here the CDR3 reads CASAPQGVNTGELFF. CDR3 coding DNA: TGTGCTAGTGCCCCACAGGGGGTCAACACCGGGGAGCTGTTTTTT.

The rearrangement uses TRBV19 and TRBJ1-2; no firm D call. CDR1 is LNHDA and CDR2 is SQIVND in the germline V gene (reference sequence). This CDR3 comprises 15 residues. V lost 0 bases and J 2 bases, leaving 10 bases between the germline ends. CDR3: CASSIEFLQNYGYTF. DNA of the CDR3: TGTGCCAGTAGTATAGAGTTCCTACAGAACTATGGCTACACCTTC.

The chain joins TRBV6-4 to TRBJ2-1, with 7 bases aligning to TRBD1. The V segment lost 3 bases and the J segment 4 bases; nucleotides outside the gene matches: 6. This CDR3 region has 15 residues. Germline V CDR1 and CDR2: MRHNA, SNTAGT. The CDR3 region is CASSEEAQGYNEQFF. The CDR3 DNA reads TGTGCCAGCAGTGAAGAAGCACAGGGGTACAATGAGCAGTTCTTC.

The CDR3 sequence: CASSRVGGPGNEQFF. Here the CDR3 DNA reads TGTGCCAGCAGTCGAGTGGGAGGGCCCGGAAATGAGCAGTTCTTC. The chain carries TRBV28 and TRBJ2-1, with 7 positions matching TRBD2. Per germline, CDR1 MDHEN and CDR2 SYDVKM. Losses at the gene ends were 5 bases for V and 7 bases for J; bases not matched to a gene: 11. CDR3 length equals 15 residues.

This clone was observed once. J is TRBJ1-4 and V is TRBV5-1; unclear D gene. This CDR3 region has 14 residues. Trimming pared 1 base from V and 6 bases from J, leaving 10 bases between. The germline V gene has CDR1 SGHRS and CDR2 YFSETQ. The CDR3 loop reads CASSLTTSDEKLFF. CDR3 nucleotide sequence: TGCGCCAGCAGCTTGACCACGAGCGATGAAAAACTGTTTTTT.

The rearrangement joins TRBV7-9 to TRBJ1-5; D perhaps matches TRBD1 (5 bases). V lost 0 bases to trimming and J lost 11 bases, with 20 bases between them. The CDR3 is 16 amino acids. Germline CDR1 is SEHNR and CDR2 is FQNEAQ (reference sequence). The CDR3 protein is CASSLAGGGTGEAQHF. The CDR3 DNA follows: TGTGCCAGCAGCTTAGCGGGGGGAGGGACGGGAGAGGCCCAGCATTTT. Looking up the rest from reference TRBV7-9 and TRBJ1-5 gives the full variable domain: DTGVSQNPRHKITKRGQNVTFRCDPISEHNRLYWYRQTLGQGPEFLTYFQNEAQLEKSRLLSDRFSAERPKGSFSTLEIQRTEQGDSAMYLCASSLAGGGTGEAQHFGDGTRLSIL.

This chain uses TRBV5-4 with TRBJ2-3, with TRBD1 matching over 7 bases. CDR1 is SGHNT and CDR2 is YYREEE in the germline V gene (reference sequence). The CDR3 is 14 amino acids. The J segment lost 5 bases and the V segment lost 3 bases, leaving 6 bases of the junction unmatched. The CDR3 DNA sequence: TGTGCCAGCAGCTCTAACAGGGGAGAAGATACGCAGTATTTT. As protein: CASSSNRGEDTQYF.

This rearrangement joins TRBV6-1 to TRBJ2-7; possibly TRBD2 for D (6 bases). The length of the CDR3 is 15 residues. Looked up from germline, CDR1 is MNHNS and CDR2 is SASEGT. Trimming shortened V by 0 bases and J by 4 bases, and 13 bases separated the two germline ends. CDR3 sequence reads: CASSEARGGGYEQYF. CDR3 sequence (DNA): TGTGCCAGCAGTGAAGCAAGGGGCGGAGGGTACGAGCAGTACTTC.

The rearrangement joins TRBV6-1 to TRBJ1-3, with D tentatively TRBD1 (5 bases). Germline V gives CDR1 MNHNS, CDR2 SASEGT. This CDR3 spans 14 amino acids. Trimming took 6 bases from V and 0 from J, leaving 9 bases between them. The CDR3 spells CASSAGFSGNTIYF. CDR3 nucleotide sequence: TGTGCCAGCAGCGCAGGGTTCTCTGGAAACACCATATATTTT.

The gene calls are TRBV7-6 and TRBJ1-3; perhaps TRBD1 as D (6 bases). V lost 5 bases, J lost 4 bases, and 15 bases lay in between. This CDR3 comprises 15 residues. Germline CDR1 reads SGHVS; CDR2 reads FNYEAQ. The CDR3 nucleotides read TGTGCCAGCAGCCCTCGGACAGAAGGAGGAAACACCATATATTTT. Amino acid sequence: CASSPRTEGGNTIYF.

CDR3 nucleotide sequence: TGTGCTAGGGCCCCAGCGGGGACGGGAGAGCAGTACTTC. This gives the protein CARAPAGTGEQYF. This chain links TRBV12-5 with TRBJ2-7; 7 nucleotides agree with TRBD2. Germline loops: CDR1 LGHNT, CDR2 FRNRAP. This CDR3 has 13 residues. V gave up 9 bases and J gave up 7 bases; unmatched junction bases: 12.

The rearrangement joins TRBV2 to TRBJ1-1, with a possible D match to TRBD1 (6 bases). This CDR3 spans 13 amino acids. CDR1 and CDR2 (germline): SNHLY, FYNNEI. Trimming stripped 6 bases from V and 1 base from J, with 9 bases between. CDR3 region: CASSGTTNTEAFF. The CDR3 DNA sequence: TGTGCCAGCAGCGGGACAACGAACACTGAAGCTTTCTTT.

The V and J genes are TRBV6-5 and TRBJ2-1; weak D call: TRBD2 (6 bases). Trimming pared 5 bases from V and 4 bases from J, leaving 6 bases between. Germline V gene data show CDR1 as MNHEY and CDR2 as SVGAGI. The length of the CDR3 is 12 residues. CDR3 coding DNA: TGTGCCAGCAGTGCGGGATACAATGAGCAGTTCTTC. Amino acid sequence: CASSAGYNEQFF.

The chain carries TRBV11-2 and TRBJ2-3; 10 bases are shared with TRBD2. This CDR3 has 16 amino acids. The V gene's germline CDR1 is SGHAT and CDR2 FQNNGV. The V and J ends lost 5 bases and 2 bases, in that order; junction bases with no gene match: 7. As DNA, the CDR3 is TGTGCCAGCAGCCCCCTAGCGGGGGTAGTCACAGATACGCAGTATTTT. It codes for CASSPLAGVVTDTQYF.

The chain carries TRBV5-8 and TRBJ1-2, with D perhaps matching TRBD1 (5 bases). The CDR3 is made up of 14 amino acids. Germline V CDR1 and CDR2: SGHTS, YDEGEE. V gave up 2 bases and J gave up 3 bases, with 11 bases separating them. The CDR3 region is CASSLRGVDYGYTF. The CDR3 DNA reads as TGTGCCAGCAGCTTACGGGGGGTCGACTATGGCTACACCTTC.

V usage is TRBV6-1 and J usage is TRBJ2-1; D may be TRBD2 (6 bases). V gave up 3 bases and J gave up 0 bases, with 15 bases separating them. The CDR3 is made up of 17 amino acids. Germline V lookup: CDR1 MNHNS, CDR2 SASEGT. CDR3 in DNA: TGTGCCAGCAGTGACCCCGGGGCCGGGAGCTCCTACAATGAGCAGTTCTTC. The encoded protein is CASSDPGAGSSYNEQFF.

CDR3 bases: TGTGCCAGCAGCCCCACGACTAGCGGGAGGGGAGTCGAGCAGTACTTC. Its translation: CASSPTTSGRGVEQYF. The rearrangement links TRBV6-6 to TRBJ2-7, with 14 bases aligning to TRBD2. Germline trimming cut 6 bases from V and 6 bases from J; bases unmatched to any gene: 10. CDR1 and CDR2 from the germline V gene are MNHNY and SVGAGI (reference sequence). This CDR3 has 16 amino acids.

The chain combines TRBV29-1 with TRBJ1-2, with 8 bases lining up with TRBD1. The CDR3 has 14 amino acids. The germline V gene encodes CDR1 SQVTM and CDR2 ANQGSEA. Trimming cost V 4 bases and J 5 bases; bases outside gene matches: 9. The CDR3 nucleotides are TGCAGCGTTGTGGTCAGGGGGCAGGAATATGGCTACACCTTC. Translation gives CSVVVRGQEYGYTF.

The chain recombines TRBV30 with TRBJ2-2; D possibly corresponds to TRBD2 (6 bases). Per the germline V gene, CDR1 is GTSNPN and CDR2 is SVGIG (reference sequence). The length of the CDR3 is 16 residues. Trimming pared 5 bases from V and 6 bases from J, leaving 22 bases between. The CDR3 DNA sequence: TGTGCCTGGGGTTCAGGGTTAGGCGGGACGGCCGGGGAGCTGTTTTTT. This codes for CAWGSGLGGTAGELFF.

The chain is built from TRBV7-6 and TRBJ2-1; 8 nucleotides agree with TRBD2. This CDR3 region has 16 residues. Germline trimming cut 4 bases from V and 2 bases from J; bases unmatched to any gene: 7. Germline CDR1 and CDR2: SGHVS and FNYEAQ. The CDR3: CASSWGGAGAYNEQFF. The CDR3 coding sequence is TGTGCCAGCAGCTGGGGGGGAGCGGGAGCCTACAATGAGCAGTTCTTC. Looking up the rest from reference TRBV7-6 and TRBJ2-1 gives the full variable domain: GAGVSQSPRYKVTKRGQDVALRCDPISGHVSLYWYRQALGQGPEFLTYFNYEAQQDKSGLPNDRFSAERPEGSISTLTIQRTEQRDSAMYRCASSWGGAGAYNEQFFGPGTRLTVL.

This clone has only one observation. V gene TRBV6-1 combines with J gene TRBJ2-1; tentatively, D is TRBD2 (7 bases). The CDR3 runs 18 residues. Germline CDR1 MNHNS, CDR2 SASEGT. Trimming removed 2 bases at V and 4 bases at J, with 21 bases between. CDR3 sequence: CASSEHTRGAIWYNEQFF. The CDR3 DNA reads TGTGCCAGCAGTGAACATACCCGGGGGGCGATTTGGTACAATGAGCAGTTCTTC.

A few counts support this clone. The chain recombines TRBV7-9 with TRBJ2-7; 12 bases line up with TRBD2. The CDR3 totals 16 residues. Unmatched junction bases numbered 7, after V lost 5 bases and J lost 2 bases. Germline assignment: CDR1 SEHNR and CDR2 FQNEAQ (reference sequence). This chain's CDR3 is CASSRSLAGGTYEQYF. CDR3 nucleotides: TGTGCCAGCAGCAGATCCCTAGCGGGGGGGACCTACGAGCAGTACTTC.

The CDR3 sequence: CASSLSDSVYNEQFF. DNA for the CDR3: TGTGCCAGCAGCTTATCGGACTCCGTCTACAATGAGCAGTTCTTC. V usage is TRBV7-9 and J usage is TRBJ2-1; the D gene is possibly TRBD2 (5 bases). The CDR3 sequence is 15 residues long. Per germline, CDR1 SEHNR and CDR2 FQNEAQ (reference sequence). Trimming pared 2 bases from V and 3 bases from J, leaving 11 bases between.

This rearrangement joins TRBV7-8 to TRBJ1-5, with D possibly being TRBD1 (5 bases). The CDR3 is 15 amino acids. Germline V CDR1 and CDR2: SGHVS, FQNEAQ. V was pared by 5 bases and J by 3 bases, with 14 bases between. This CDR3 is CASSPRGEYNQPQHF. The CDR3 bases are TGTGCCAGCAGCCCACGGGGGGAGTACAATCAGCCCCAGCATTTT.

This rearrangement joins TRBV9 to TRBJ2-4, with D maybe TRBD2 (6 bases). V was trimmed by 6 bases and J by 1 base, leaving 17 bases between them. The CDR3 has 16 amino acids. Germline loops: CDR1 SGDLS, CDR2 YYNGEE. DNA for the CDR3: TGTGCCAGCACCCCCAGACGGGGGATTGCCAAAAACATTCAGTACTTC. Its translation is CASTPRRGIAKNIQYF.

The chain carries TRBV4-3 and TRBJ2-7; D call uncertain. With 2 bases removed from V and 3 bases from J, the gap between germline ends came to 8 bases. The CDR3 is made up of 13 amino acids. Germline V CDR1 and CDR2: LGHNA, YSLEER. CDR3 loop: CASSQLQNYEQYF. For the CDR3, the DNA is TGCGCCAGCAGCCAACTCCAGAACTACGAGCAGTACTTC.

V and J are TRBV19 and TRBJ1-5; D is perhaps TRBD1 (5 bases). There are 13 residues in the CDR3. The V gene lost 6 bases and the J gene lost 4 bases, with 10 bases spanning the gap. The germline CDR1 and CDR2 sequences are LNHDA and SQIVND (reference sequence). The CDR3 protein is CASRTRGNQPQHF. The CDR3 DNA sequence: TGTGCCAGTAGGACACGGGGGAATCAGCCCCAGCATTTT.